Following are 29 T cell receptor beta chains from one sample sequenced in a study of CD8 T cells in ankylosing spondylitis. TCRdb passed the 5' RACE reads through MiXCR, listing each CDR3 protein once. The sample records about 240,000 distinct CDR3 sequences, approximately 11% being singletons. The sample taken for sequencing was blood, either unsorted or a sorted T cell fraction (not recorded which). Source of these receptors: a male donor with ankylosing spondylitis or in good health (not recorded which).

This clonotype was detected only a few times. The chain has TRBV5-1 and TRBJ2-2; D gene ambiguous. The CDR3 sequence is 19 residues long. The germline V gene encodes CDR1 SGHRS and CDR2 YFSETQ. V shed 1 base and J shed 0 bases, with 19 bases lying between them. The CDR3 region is CASSLLGGSSFANTGELFF. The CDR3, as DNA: TGCGCCAGCAGCTTGCTGGGCGGTAGTTCCTTCGCGAACACCGGGGAGCTGTTTTTT.

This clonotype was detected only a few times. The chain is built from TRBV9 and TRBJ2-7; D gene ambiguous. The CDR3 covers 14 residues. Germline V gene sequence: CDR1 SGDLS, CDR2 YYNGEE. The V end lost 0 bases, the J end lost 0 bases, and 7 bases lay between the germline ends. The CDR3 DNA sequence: TGTGCCAGCAGCGTAGACGCCCGCTCCTACGAGCAGTACTTC. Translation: CASSVDARSYEQYF.

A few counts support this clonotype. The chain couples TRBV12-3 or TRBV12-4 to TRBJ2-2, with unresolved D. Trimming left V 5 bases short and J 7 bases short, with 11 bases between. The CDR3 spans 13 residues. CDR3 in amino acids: CASSPMVGGELFF. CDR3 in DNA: TGTGCCAGCAGTCCTATGGTTGGCGGGGAGCTGTTTTTT.

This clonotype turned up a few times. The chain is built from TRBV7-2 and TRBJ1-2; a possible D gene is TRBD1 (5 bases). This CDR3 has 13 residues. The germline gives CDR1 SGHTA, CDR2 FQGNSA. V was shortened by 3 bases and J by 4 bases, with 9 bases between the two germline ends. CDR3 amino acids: CASSLTVRYGYTF. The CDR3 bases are TGTGCCAGCAGCTTGACAGTACGCTATGGCTACACCTTC.

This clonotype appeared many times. CDR3 amino acids: CSAVDPLRIGGNTEAFF. The CDR3 DNA sequence: TGCAGTGCTGTCGACCCCCTTAGAATAGGAGGGAACACTGAAGCTTTCTTT. The rearrangement links TRBV20-1 to TRBJ1-1; D gene unclear. This CDR3 has 17 amino acids. Germline CDR1 is DFQATT and CDR2 is SNEGSKA (reference sequence). V shed 5 bases and J shed 1 base, with 23 bases lying between them.

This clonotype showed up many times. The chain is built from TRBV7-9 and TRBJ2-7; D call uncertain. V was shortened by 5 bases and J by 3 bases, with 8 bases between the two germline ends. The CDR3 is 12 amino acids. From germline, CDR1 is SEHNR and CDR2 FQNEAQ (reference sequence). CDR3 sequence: CASSLVHYEQYF. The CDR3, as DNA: TGTGCCAGCAGCCTCGTCCACTACGAGCAGTACTTC.

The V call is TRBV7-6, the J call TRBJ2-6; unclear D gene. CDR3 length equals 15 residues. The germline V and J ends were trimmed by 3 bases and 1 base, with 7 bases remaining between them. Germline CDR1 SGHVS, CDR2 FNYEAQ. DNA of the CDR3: TGTGCCAGCAGCTTTACCCCTTCTGGGGCCAACGTCCTGACTTTC. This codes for CASSFTPSGANVLTF.

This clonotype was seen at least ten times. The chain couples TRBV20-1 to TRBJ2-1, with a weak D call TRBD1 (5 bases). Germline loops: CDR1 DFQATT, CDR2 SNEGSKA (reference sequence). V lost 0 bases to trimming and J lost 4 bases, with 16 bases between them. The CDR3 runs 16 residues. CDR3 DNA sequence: TGCAGTGCTAGAGATTTGGGGCAGAAGAAGTACAATGAGCAGTTCTTC. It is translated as CSARDLGQKKYNEQFF.

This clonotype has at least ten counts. CDR3 amino acids: CSARAGGSGNTIYF. DNA for the CDR3: TGCAGTGCTAGAGCTGGGGGTTCTGGAAACACCATATATTTT. The chain has TRBV20-1 and TRBJ1-3; D might be TRBD1 (5 bases). In germline, CDR1 is DFQATT, CDR2 SNEGSKA (reference sequence). Trimming removed 1 base at V and 1 base at J, with 8 bases between. This CDR3 is built from 14 residues.

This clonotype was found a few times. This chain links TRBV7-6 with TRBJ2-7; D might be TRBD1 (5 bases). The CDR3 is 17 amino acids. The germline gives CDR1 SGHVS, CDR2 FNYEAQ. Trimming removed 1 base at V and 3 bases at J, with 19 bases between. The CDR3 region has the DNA TGTGCCAGCAGCTTAGTGGGGCGTGAGGCCACTTTCTACGAGCAGTACTTC. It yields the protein CASSLVGREATFYEQYF.

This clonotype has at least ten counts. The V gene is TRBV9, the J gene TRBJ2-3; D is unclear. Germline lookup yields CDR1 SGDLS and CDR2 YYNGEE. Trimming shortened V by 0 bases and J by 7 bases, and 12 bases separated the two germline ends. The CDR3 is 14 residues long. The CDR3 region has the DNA TGTGCCAGCAGCGTAGGGTCGGGCCCAAATACGCAGTATTTT. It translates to CASSVGSGPNTQYF. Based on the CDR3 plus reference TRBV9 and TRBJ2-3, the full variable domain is DSGVTQTPKHLITATGQRVTLRCSPRSGDLSVYWYQQSLDQGLQFLIQYYNGEERAKGNILERFSAQQFPDLHSELNLSSLELGDSALYFCASSVGSGPNTQYFGPGTRLTVL.

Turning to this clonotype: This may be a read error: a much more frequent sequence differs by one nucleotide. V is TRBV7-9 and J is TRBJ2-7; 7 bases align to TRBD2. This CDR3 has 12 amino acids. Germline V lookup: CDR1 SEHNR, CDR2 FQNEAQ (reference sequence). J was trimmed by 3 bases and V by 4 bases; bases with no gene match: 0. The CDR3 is CASSWGGYEQYF. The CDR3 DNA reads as TGTGCCAGCAGCTGGGGGGGCTACGAGCAGTACTTC.

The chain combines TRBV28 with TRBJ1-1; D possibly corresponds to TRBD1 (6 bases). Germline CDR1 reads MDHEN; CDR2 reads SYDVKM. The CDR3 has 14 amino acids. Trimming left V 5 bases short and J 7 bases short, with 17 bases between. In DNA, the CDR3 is TGTGCCAGCAGTCCCCCGGGGGGGCGGGATGAAGCTTTCTTT. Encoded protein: CASSPPGGRDEAFF.

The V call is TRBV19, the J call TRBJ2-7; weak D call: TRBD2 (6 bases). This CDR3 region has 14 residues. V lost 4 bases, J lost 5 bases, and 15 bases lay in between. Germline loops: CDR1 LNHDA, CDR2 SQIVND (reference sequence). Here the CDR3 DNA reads TGTGCCAGTAGTAACGCCGGGAGCGGAGACGAGCAGTACTTC. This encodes CASSNAGSGDEQYF.

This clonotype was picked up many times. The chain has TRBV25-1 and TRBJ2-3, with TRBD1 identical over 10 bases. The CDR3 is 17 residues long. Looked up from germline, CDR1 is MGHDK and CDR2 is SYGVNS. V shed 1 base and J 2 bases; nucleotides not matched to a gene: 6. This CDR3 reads CASSESGQGVSTDTQYF. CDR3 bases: TGTGCCAGCAGTGAATCAGGACAGGGGGTATCCACAGATACGCAGTATTTT.

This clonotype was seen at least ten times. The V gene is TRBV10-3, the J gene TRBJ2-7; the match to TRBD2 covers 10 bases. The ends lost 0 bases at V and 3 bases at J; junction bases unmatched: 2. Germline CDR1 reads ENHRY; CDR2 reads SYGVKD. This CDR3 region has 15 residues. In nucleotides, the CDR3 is TGTGCCATCAGTGAGTCAACTAGCGGGGACTACGAGCAGTACTTC. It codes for CAISESTSGDYEQYF.

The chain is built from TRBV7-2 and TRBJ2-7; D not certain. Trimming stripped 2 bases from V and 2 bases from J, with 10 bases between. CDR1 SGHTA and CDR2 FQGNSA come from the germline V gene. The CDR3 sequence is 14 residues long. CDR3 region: CASSLYGVPYEQYF. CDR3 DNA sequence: TGTGCCAGCAGCTTATACGGAGTACCCTACGAGCAGTACTTC.

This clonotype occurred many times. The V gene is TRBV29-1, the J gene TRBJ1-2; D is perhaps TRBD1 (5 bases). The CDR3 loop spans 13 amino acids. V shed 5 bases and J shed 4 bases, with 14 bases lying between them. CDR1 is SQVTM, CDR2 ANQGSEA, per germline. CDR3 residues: CSVLDTGGYGYTF. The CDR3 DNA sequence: TGCAGCGTTCTGGACACCGGAGGCTATGGCTACACCTTC.

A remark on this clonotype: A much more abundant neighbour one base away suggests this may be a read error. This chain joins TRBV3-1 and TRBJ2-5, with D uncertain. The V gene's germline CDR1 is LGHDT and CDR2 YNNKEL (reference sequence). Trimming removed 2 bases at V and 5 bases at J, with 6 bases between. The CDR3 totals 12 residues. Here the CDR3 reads CASSQRRETQYF. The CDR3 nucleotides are TGTGCCAGCAGCCAAAGGCGGGAGACCCAGTACTTC.

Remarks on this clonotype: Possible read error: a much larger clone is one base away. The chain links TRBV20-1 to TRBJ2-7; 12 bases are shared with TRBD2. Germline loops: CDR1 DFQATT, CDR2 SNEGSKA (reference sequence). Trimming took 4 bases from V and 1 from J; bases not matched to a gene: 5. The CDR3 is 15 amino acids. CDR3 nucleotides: TGCAGTGCTACAGAGCTAGCGGGAGGGTCCTACGAGCAGTACTTC. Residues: CSATELAGGSYEQYF.

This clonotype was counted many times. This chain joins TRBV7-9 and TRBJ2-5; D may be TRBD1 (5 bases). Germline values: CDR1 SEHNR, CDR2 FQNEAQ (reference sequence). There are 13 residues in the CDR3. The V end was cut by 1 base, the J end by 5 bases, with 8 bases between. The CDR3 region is CASSLGTPETQYF. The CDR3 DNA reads TGTGCCAGCAGCTTAGGGACACCGGAGACCCAGTACTTC.

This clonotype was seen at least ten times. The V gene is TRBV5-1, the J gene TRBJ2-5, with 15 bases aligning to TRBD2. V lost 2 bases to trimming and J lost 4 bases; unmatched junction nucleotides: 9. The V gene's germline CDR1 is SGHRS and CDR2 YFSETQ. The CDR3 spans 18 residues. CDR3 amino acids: CASSFGTSGRRLGETQYF. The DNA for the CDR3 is TGCGCCAGCAGCTTCGGGACTAGCGGGAGGAGGCTGGGAGAGACCCAGTACTTC.

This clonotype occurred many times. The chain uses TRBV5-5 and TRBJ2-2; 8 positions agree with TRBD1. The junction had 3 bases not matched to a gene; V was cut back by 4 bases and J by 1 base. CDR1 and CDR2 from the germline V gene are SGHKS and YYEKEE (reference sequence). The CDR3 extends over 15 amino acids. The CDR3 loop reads CASSGGTGNTGELFF. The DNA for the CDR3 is TGTGCCAGCAGCGGAGGGACAGGGAACACCGGGGAGCTGTTTTTT.

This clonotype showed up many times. CDR3 sequence reads: CASSLFDPDNEQFF. CDR3 nucleotides: TGTGCCAGCAGCCTCTTTGATCCAGACAATGAGCAGTTCTTC. This rearrangement joins TRBV12-3 or TRBV12-4 to TRBJ2-1; unclear D gene. The CDR3 totals 14 residues. With 6 bases removed from V and 5 bases from J, the gap between germline ends came to 14 bases.

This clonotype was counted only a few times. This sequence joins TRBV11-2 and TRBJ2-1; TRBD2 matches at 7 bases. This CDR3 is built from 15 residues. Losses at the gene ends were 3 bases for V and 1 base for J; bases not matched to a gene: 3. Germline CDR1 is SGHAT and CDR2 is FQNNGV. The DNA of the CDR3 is TGTGCCAGCAGCTTTAGCGGGCTTTCCTACAATGAGCAGTTCTTC. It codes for CASSFSGLSYNEQFF.

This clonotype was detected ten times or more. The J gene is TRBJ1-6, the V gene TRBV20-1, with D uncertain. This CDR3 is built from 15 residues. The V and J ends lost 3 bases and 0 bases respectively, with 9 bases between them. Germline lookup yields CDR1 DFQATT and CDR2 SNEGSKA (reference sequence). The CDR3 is CSARAESSYNSPLHF. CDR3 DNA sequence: TGCAGTGCTAGGGCCGAAAGCTCCTATAATTCACCCCTCCACTTT.

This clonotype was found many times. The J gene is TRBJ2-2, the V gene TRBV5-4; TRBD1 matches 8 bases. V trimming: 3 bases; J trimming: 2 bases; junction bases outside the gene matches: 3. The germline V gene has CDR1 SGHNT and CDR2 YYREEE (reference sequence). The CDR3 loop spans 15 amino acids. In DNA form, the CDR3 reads TGTGCCAGCAGCTCGGGACAGGACAACACCGGGGAGCTGTTTTTT. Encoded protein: CASSSGQDNTGELFF.

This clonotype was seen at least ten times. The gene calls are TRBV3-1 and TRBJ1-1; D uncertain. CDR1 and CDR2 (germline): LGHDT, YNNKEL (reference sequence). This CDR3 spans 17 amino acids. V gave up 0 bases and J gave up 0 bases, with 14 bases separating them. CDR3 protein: CASSQDVTGRVNTEAFF. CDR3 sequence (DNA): TGTGCCAGCAGCCAAGATGTTACCGGGCGCGTGAACACTGAAGCTTTCTTT. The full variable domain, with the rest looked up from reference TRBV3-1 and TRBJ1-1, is DTAVSQTPKYLVTQMGNDKSIKCEQNLGHDTMYWYKQDSKKFLKIMFSYNNKELIINETVPNRFSPKSPDKAHLNLHINSLELGDSAVYFCASSQDVTGRVNTEAFFGQGTRLTVV.

The CDR3 bases are TGTGCCAGCAGTCACTCAGACCAAAGGGGAGATACGCAGTATTTT. It is translated as CASSHSDQRGDTQYF. The chain recombines TRBV12-3 or TRBV12-4 with TRBJ2-3, with D tentatively TRBD1 (5 bases). The CDR3 runs 15 residues. The ends were cut back, 5 bases at V and 5 bases at J, with 17 bases in the middle.